The 17 T cell receptor beta chains listed next were all sequenced from one sample in a study of blood T cell repertoires in COVID-19. The data were produced by immunoSEQ multiplex PCR, yet TCRdb's version contains in-frame clones alone and is incomplete. This sample carries roughly 140,000 clones, approximately 82% of them seen once, and the ten largest clones take 7.2%. Sequencing input: peripheral blood. All receptors derive from a woman in her forties or fifties in a cohort sampled during active or convalescent COVID-19.

The chain joins TRBV3-1 (or the pseudogene TRBV3-2) to TRBJ1-2; D is undetermined. Germline CDR1 and CDR2: LGHDT and YNNKEL (reference sequence). V was shortened by 0 bases and J by 7 bases, with 15 bases between the two germline ends. CDR3 size: 15 residues. The CDR3 sequence: CASSQDIRRGFGYTF. Here the CDR3 DNA reads TGTGCCAGCAGCCAAGATATAAGGCGCGGGTTTGGCTACACCTTC.

This chain joins TRBV9 and TRBJ1-2, with D perhaps matching TRBD1 (5 bases). The CDR3 extends over 16 amino acids. Trimming shortened V by 3 bases and J by 2 bases, and 17 bases separated the two germline ends. Germline-derived CDR1 and CDR2 are SGDLS and YYNGEE. This chain's CDR3 is CASSAHSQTVNYGYTF. The CDR3 region has the DNA TGTGCCAGCAGCGCCCACTCCCAGACAGTGAACTATGGCTACACCTTC.

The chain has TRBV19 and TRBJ1-1; no clear D gene. The V end lost 7 bases, the J end lost 6 bases, and 15 bases lay between the germline ends. This CDR3 is built from 13 residues. Germline V gives CDR1 LNHDA, CDR2 SQIVND (reference sequence). As DNA, the CDR3 is TGTGCCAGTAAAGGAGGGCAGAAGCCTGAAGCTTTCTTT. Protein sequence: CASKGGQKPEAFF.

This chain links TRBV19 with TRBJ2-2, with 9 bases lining up with TRBD2. In germline, CDR1 is LNHDA, CDR2 SQIVND (reference sequence). The CDR3 has 14 amino acids. V lost 7 bases and J lost 6; bases outside the gene matches: 6. The CDR3 DNA sequence: TGTGCCAGTAATTGGCGGGGGGGCCCCGGGGAGCTGTTTTTT. Translation: CASNWRGGPGELFF.

The chain combines TRBV18 with TRBJ1-1; tentative D call: TRBD1 (6 bases). Trimming left V 3 bases short and J 8 bases short, with 19 bases between. Germline V gene lookup returns CDR1 KGHSH and CDR2 LQKENI. This CDR3 comprises 15 residues. The CDR3: CASSPLSWGQAEAFF. CDR3 sequence (DNA): TGTGCCAGCTCACCCCTTTCATGGGGGCAGGCAGAAGCTTTCTTT.

This chain links TRBV19 with TRBJ1-3; D gene ambiguous. The CDR3 spans 14 residues. Deletions cut 6 bases from V and 0 bases from J, with 9 bases between. The germline V gene has CDR1 LNHDA and CDR2 SQIVND (reference sequence). The CDR3 coding sequence is TGTGCCAGTAGACCTCCAGGCTCTGGAAACACCATATATTTT. Protein: CASRPPGSGNTIYF.

This clone appeared a single time. The chain couples TRBV19 to TRBJ1-3; D is perhaps TRBD1 (6 bases). Germline V gene lookup returns CDR1 LNHDA and CDR2 SQIVND (reference sequence). The CDR3 totals 13 residues. The V end lost 5 bases, the J end lost 5 bases, and 10 bases lay between the germline ends. The CDR3 reads CASSSGQRNTIYF. For the CDR3, the DNA is TGTGCCAGTAGTTCCGGACAGAGAAACACCATATATTTT.

The genes are TRBV6-1 and TRBJ2-7, with a weak D call TRBD1 (6 bases). Between the trimmed V and J ends, which lost 3 bases and 3 bases, there was a span of 6 bases. The CDR3 spans 12 residues. CDR1 and CDR2 from the germline V gene are MNHNS and SASEGT. The CDR3 is CASSDRGYEQYF. Written as DNA, the CDR3 is TGTGCCAGCAGTGACAGGGGCTACGAGCAGTACTTC.

This clone was picked up a small number of times. The CDR3 DNA reads TGTGCCATCAGTGGGGACAGGGATTATCAGCCCCAGCATTTT. Protein sequence: CAISGDRDYQPQHF. The V and J genes are TRBV10-3 and TRBJ1-5, with 9 bases fitting TRBD1. V was clipped by 4 bases and J by 5 bases; unmatched bases: 3. This CDR3 region has 14 residues. The germline CDR1 and CDR2 sequences are ENHRY and SYGVKD.

The chain recombines TRBV6-5 with TRBJ2-3, with 9 bases aligning to TRBD2. The V and J ends lost 6 bases and 2 bases, in that order; junction bases with no gene match: 6. The CDR3 is made up of 15 amino acids. Germline V lookup: CDR1 MNHEY, CDR2 SVGAGI. Here the CDR3 DNA reads TGTGCCAGCAGAACTAGCGGGCGGTCCACAGATACGCAGTATTTT. The encoded protein is CASRTSGRSTDTQYF.

J is TRBJ2-7 and V is TRBV7-2; perhaps TRBD1 as D (8 bases). Germline V gives CDR1 SGHTA, CDR2 FQGNSA. The CDR3 covers 15 residues. V was cut by 6 bases and J by 4 bases, with 19 bases left in between. CDR3 amino acids: CASRQAGQDYYEQYF. CDR3 DNA: TGTGCCAGCAGGCAAGCGGGACAGGACTATTACGAGCAGTACTTC.

The chain joins TRBV11-2 to TRBJ2-1; 12 bases fit TRBD2. The germline CDR1 and CDR2 sequences are SGHAT and FQNNGV. The trim removed 6 bases at V and 4 bases at J, leaving 4 bases unmatched. The CDR3 is 15 residues long. CDR3 sequence (DNA): TGTGCCAGCAGACCACTAGCGGGGGGATACAATGAGCAGTTCTTC. Its translation is CASRPLAGGYNEQFF.

The chain uses TRBV28 and TRBJ2-7; D is perhaps TRBD1 (5 bases). CDR3 size: 14 residues. V lost 6 bases to trimming and J lost 2 bases, with 14 bases between them. The germline V gene has CDR1 MDHEN and CDR2 SYDVKM. The DNA for the CDR3 is TGTGCCAGCAGAACCCAGACAGCTACCTACGAGCAGTACTTC. It codes for CASRTQTATYEQYF. Looking up the rest from reference TRBV28 and TRBJ2-7 gives the full variable domain: DVKVTQSSRYLVKRTGEKVFLECVQDMDHENMFWYRQDPGLGLRLIYFSYDVKMKEKGDIPEGYSVSREKKERFSLILESASTNQTSMYLCASRTQTATYEQYFGPGTRLTVT.

The chain recombines TRBV6-6 with TRBJ1-1; the match to TRBD1 covers 7 bases. This CDR3 has 14 residues. CDR1 and CDR2 (germline): MNHNY, SVGAGI (reference sequence). The V and J ends lost 2 bases and 1 base, in that order; junction bases with no gene match: 1. As DNA, the CDR3 is TGTGCCAGCAGTTACACAGGGGAGAACACTGAAGCTTTCTTT. Translated, it gives CASSYTGENTEAFF.

The gene calls are TRBV6-1 and TRBJ1-2, with D perhaps TRBD1 (5 bases). From germline, CDR1 is MNHNS and CDR2 SASEGT. This CDR3 is built from 15 residues. V lost 2 bases and J 7 bases, leaving 17 bases between the germline ends. Here the CDR3 reads CASSELGRVYFGYTF. The CDR3 nucleotides read TGTGCCAGCAGTGAATTAGGCAGGGTGTATTTTGGCTACACCTTC.

The rearrangement links TRBV9 to TRBJ2-1, with a weak D call TRBD1 (5 bases). Germline V lookup: CDR1 SGDLS, CDR2 YYNGEE. V was pared by 0 bases and J by 0 bases, with 16 bases between. The CDR3 runs 18 residues. CDR3 coding DNA: TGTGCCAGCAGCGTAGGTCAGGGCAAGATCCGCTCCTACAATGAGCAGTTCTTC. This sequence encodes CASSVGQGKIRSYNEQFF.

This chain links TRBV2 with TRBJ1-5; 10 nucleotides match TRBD1. Germline-derived CDR1 and CDR2 are SNHLY and FYNNEI. There are 16 residues in the CDR3. V was pared by 2 bases and J by 4 bases, with 5 bases of the junction left unmatched. CDR3 region: CASSETRTGGNQPQHF. The CDR3 DNA reads TGTGCCAGCAGTGAAACCCGGACAGGGGGTAATCAGCCCCAGCATTTT.